These T cell receptor beta chains were read from a single sample in a study of blood T cell repertoires in COVID-19. Repertoires were generated with immunoSEQ multiplex PCR, while TCRdb's copy carries only in-frame clones and drops some. This table holds 150,000 to 190,000 clones, 76% found once. Sequencing was carried out using peripheral blood. The receptors here all came from an elderly woman with acute or convalescent COVID-19. Both conserved end residues are part of each CDR3. The D gene is left open where the match is weak. Size tells how often a clone was seen (once, few, many) or the class of an expanded clone, and some rows leave it out.

D: NA
size: NA
J: TRBJ2-7
V: TRBV7-9
CDR3: CASSLSGTWEQYF
DNA: TGTGCCAGCAGCTTGTCTGGGACATGGGAGCAGTACTTC

D: NA
size: NA
J: TRBJ2-7
V: TRBV6-1
CDR3: CASNPTGAGVREQYF
DNA: TGTGCCAGCAACCCTACGGGGGCGGGAGTGCGGGAGCAGTACTTC

D: TRBD1
size: many
J: TRBJ1-2
V: TRBV4-3
CDR3: CASSLRTGNNYGYTF
DNA: TGCGCCAGCAGCCTTCGGACAGGGAATAACTATGGCTACACCTTC

D: NA
size: NA
J: TRBJ1-3
V: TRBV9
CDR3: CASSVEGSPGNTIYF
DNA: TGTGCCAGCAGCGTGGAGGGCAGTCCTGGAAACACCATATATTTT

D: NA
size: few
J: TRBJ2-5
V: TRBV3-1/TRBV3-2
CDR3: CASSFSADYQETQYF
DNA: TGTGCCAGCAGCTTTTCAGCGGATTACCAAGAGACCCAGTACTTC

D: NA
size: NA
J: TRBJ1-6
V: TRBV6-6
CDR3: CASIHVENSPLHF
DNA: TGTGCCAGCATCCATGTTGAGAATTCACCCCTCCACTTT

D: TRBD1
size: NA
J: TRBJ1-5
V: TRBV10-3
CDR3: CAIGSSTQGLDQPQHF
DNA: TGTGCCATCGGTAGTAGCACACAGGGGTTAGATCAGCCCCAGCATTTT

D: NA
size: once
J: TRBJ2-2
V: TRBV15
CDR3: CATSRESRDFQPTGELFF
DNA: TGTGCCACCAGCAGAGAGAGCCGGGACTTCCAACCCACCGGGGAGCTGTTTTTT

D: NA
size: NA
J: TRBJ1-2
V: TRBV6-2/TRBV6-3
CDR3: CASSYYREYYGYTF
DNA: TGTGCCAGCAGTTACTACAGGGAGTACTATGGCTACACCTTC

D: TRBD2
size: NA
J: TRBJ2-5
V: TRBV11-2
CDR3: CASSTPTSLQETQYF
DNA: TGTGCCAGCAGCACCCCGACTAGCCTACAAGAGACCCAGTACTTC

D: TRBD1
size: NA
J: TRBJ2-7
V: TRBV19
CDR3: CASSIQGTGMFSQYF
DNA: TGTGCCAGTAGTATCCAAGGGACAGGGATGTTCTCCCAGTACTTC

D: TRBD2
size: few
J: TRBJ2-1
V: TRBV27
CDR3: CASSPWGLAGGPFMSGGWKQFF
DNA: TGTGCCAGCAGTCCCTGGGGACTAGCGGGAGGGCCTTTCATGAGCGGAGGTTGGAAGCAGTTCTTC

D: NA
size: NA
J: TRBJ2-2
V: TRBV5-5
CDR3: CASSLDTNTGELFF
DNA: TGTGCCAGCAGCCTAGATACGAACACCGGGGAGCTGTTTTTT

D: NA
size: NA
J: TRBJ1-1
V: TRBV3-1/TRBV3-2
CDR3: CASSPPRTRGHGTEAFF
DNA: TGTGCCAGCAGCCCCCCCCGGACACGCGGACACGGCACTGAAGCTTTCTTT

D: TRBD2
size: NA
J: TRBJ2-3
V: TRBV6-1
CDR3: CASSVTSGSPDTQYF
DNA: TGTGCCAGCAGTGTGACAAGCGGGAGCCCAGATACGCAGTATTTT

D: TRBD2
size: NA
J: TRBJ2-1
V: TRBV10-3
CDR3: CAISESGTSGSLNEQFF
DNA: TGTGCCATCAGTGAGTCGGGAACTAGCGGGAGTTTAAATGAGCAGTTCTTC

D: TRBD2
size: NA
J: TRBJ2-7
V: TRBV3-1/TRBV3-2
CDR3: CASRTSGSWRNEQYF
DNA: TGTGCCAGCAGGACTAGCGGGAGTTGGCGCAACGAGCAGTACTTC

D: NA
size: NA
J: TRBJ2-1
V: TRBV28
CDR3: CASRTARGEQFF
DNA: TGTGCCAGCAGAACAGCTAGGGGTGAGCAGTTCTTC

D: NA
size: NA
J: TRBJ2-2
V: TRBV3-1/TRBV3-2
CDR3: CASSQVAPRRVGRVTGELFF
DNA: TGTGCCAGCAGCCAAGTGGCCCCCCGGCGTGTGGGGCGCGTCACCGGGGAGCTGTTTTTT

D: NA
size: NA
J: TRBJ1-4
V: TRBV10-3
CDR3: CAISELSSEKLFF
DNA: TGTGCCATCAGTGAGTTGAGCTCGGAAAAACTGTTTTTT

D: NA
size: NA
J: TRBJ2-1
V: TRBV18
CDR3: CASSKGLPYNEQFF
DNA: TGTGCCAGCTCAAAGGGACTGCCCTACAATGAGCAGTTCTTC

D: TRBD1
size: NA
J: TRBJ1-3
V: TRBV23-1
CDR3: CASSHRTGPGNTIYF
DNA: TGCGCCAGCAGTCACCGGACAGGGCCTGGAAACACCATATATTTT

D: NA
size: NA
J: TRBJ1-2
V: TRBV5-1
CDR3: CASSIGEGITGYTF
DNA: TGCGCCAGCAGCATTGGTGAGGGAATTACTGGCTACACCTTC

D: TRBD1
size: NA
J: TRBJ2-5
V: TRBV19
CDR3: CASRDRGSQGVETQYF
DNA: TGTGCCAGTAGGGACAGGGGGTCCCAGGGTGTAGAGACCCAGTACTTC

D: NA
size: NA
J: TRBJ1-5
V: TRBV5-8
CDR3: CASSLDWADQPQHF
DNA: TGTGCCAGCAGCTTGGACTGGGCCGATCAGCCCCAGCATTTT

D: NA
size: NA
J: TRBJ2-1
V: TRBV19
CDR3: CASSIGTSNEQFF
DNA: TGTGCCAGTAGTATTGGTACTAGCAATGAGCAGTTCTTC

D: NA
size: NA
J: TRBJ2-5
V: TRBV6-2/TRBV6-3
CDR3: CASSKALVLGQETQYF
DNA: TGTGCCAGCAGTAAGGCACTAGTACTGGGACAAGAGACCCAGTACTTC

D: NA
size: once
J: TRBJ2-3
V: TRBV7-2
CDR3: CASSFGTDTQYF
DNA: TGTGCCAGCAGCTTCGGCACAGATACGCAGTATTTT

D: TRBD1
size: NA
J: TRBJ1-4
V: TRBV30
CDR3: CAWSRGRIEKLFF
DNA: TGTGCCTGGAGCAGGGGGCGGATTGAAAAACTGTTTTTT

D: NA
size: NA
J: TRBJ1-2
V: TRBV27
CDR3: CASRPRGYLWGYTF
DNA: TGTGCCAGCAGGCCACGGGGATACCTATGGGGCTACACCTTC

D: NA
size: NA
J: TRBJ1-3
V: TRBV6-5
CDR3: CASSYQSYSGNTIYF
DNA: TGTGCCAGCAGTTACCAGTCTTACTCTGGAAACACCATATATTTT

D: TRBD1
size: NA
J: TRBJ1-2
V: TRBV7-6
CDR3: CASSLDDRGYGYTF
DNA: TGTGCCAGCAGCTTAGACGACAGGGGCTATGGCTACACCTTC

D: TRBD1
size: few
J: TRBJ2-7
V: TRBV9
CDR3: CASSVGLGQGAREQYF
DNA: TGTGCCAGCAGCGTAGGCTTGGGACAGGGGGCGCGGGAGCAGTACTTC

D: NA
size: once
J: TRBJ1-1
V: TRBV19
CDR3: CASSKRSGGAGTEAFF
DNA: TGTGCCAGTAGTAAAAGGTCCGGGGGGGCCGGGACTGAAGCTTTCTTT

D: NA
size: few
J: TRBJ1-5
V: TRBV3-1/TRBV3-2
CDR3: CASSSPEQPQHF
DNA: TGTGCCAGCAGCTCTCCAGAACAGCCCCAGCATTTT

D: TRBD2
size: few
J: TRBJ2-7
V: TRBV10-3
CDR3: CAISEGTTRYEQYF
DNA: TGTGCCATCAGTGAAGGGACTACCCGCTACGAGCAGTACTTC

D: TRBD1
size: few
J: TRBJ1-1
V: TRBV6-2/TRBV6-3
CDR3: CASSYNVYRGRGREAFF
DNA: TGTGCCAGCAGTTACAATGTATACAGGGGGCGCGGGCGCGAAGCTTTCTTT

D: TRBD2
size: NA
J: TRBJ2-7
V: TRBV4-3
CDR3: CASSHLASGSEQYF
DNA: TGCGCCAGCAGCCACCTCGCGAGCGGGAGCGAGCAGTACTTC

D: NA
size: NA
J: TRBJ1-2
V: TRBV29-1
CDR3: CSVDVAWTAGYTF
DNA: TGCAGCGTTGATGTGGCTTGGACTGCAGGCTACACCTTC

D: NA
size: NA
J: TRBJ2-1
V: TRBV24-1
CDR3: CATSVGTSPDGRNEQFF
DNA: TGTGCCACCAGTGTGGGAACTAGCCCGGACGGAAGAAATGAGCAGTTCTTC

D: TRBD1
size: few
J: TRBJ2-7
V: TRBV10-3
CDR3: CAIRGTGGLEQYF
DNA: TGTGCCATCAGGGGGACAGGGGGGCTCGAGCAGTACTTC

D: NA
size: NA
J: TRBJ2-2
V: TRBV4-3
CDR3: CASSQVSTGELFF
DNA: TGCGCCAGCAGCCAAGTTTCGACCGGGGAGCTGTTTTTT

D: NA
size: NA
J: TRBJ2-1
V: TRBV2
CDR3: CASIRGGGYNNEQFF
DNA: TGTGCCAGCATCAGAGGTGGCGGGTACAACAATGAGCAGTTCTTC

D: TRBD2
size: NA
J: TRBJ2-1
V: TRBV7-2
CDR3: CASSLTSGMGEQFF
DNA: TGTGCCAGCAGCTTAACTAGCGGGATGGGTGAGCAGTTCTTC

D: NA
size: few
J: TRBJ1-4
V: TRBV5-4
CDR3: CASSTEGGGRLFF
DNA: TGTGCCAGCAGCACGGAAGGGGGGGGGAGACTGTTTTTT

D: NA
size: NA
J: TRBJ1-3
V: TRBV30
CDR3: CAWKLTGGNTIYF
DNA: TGTGCCTGGAAACTAACAGGCGGAAACACCATATATTTT

D: TRBD1
size: NA
J: TRBJ1-6
V: TRBV6-5
CDR3: CASSYSEGAVRPPLHF
DNA: TGTGCCAGCAGTTACTCGGAGGGGGCGGTCAGGCCACCCCTCCACTTT

D: NA
size: NA
J: TRBJ1-2
V: TRBV4-3
CDR3: CASSLTATGSGYTF
DNA: TGCGCCAGCAGCTTGACGGCCACCGGGAGTGGCTACACCTTC

D: TRBD2
size: NA
J: TRBJ2-1
V: TRBV10-3
CDR3: CAISEVASGYNEQFF
DNA: TGTGCCATCAGTGAGGTGGCTAGCGGATACAATGAGCAGTTCTTC

D: TRBD1
size: NA
J: TRBJ1-1
V: TRBV5-1
CDR3: CASKTWTGVLAFF
DNA: TGCGCCAGCAAAACCTGGACAGGTGTCTTAGCTTTCTTT

D: TRBD2
size: few
J: TRBJ2-2
V: TRBV5-4
CDR3: CASSSAGGWTGELFF
DNA: TGTGCCAGCAGCTCGGCGGGGGGATGGACCGGGGAGCTGTTTTTT

D: TRBD2
size: NA
J: TRBJ2-1
V: TRBV18
CDR3: CASSYLTVGLADYNEQFF
DNA: TGTGCCAGCTCCTATCTCACCGTCGGACTAGCGGATTACAATGAGCAGTTCTTC

D: TRBD1
size: NA
J: TRBJ1-2
V: TRBV6-5
CDR3: CASRRTSPDRGYTF
DNA: TGTGCCAGCAGGAGGACTTCCCCGGACAGGGGCTACACCTTC

D: NA
size: NA
J: TRBJ1-2
V: TRBV2
CDR3: CASMQFHGGYTF
DNA: TGTGCCAGCATGCAGTTTCATGGTGGCTACACCTTC

D: NA
size: NA
J: TRBJ1-1
V: TRBV20-1
CDR3: CSASMNTEAFF
DNA: TGCAGTGCATCTATGAACACTGAAGCTTTCTTT

D: NA
size: NA
J: TRBJ2-1
V: TRBV19
CDR3: CATKGGTGAYNEQFF
DNA: TGTGCCACCAAGGGAGGGACAGGAGCTTACAATGAGCAGTTCTTC

D: NA
size: few
J: TRBJ1-5
V: TRBV27
CDR3: CASSSDRNQPQHF
DNA: TGTGCCAGCAGCTCCGACAGAAATCAGCCCCAGCATTTT

D: TRBD1
size: NA
J: TRBJ1-2
V: TRBV10-3
CDR3: CAISEAGGDLWGGYTF
DNA: TGTGCCATCAGTGAGGCAGGGGGCGACTTATGGGGAGGCTACACCTTC

D: TRBD1
size: NA
J: TRBJ1-2
V: TRBV4-3
CDR3: CASSRDRGIGYTF
DNA: TGCGCCAGCAGCCGAGACAGGGGGATTGGCTACACCTTC

D: TRBD2
size: NA
J: TRBJ2-7
V: TRBV3-1/TRBV3-2
CDR3: CASSQAGGNGEQYF
DNA: TGTGCCAGCAGCCAAGCGGGGGGGAATGGCGAGCAGTACTTC